Sequencing of this T cell receptor beta chain was carried out in a study of T-cell memory formation after mild COVID-19. J gave up 1 base and V 0 bases, and 5 bases lay outside the gene matches. In germline, CDR1 is SGDLS, CDR2 YYNGEE. The CDR3 has 17 residues. This clonotype was observed a handful of times. TCRdb re-derived calls from the 5' RACE reads in MiXCR, one entry per CDR3 protein. The sample records 500,000 to 650,000 distinct CDR3 sequences, about 22% being singletons. Sequencing input: PBMCs or a T cell subset sorted from them (not recorded which). The clonotype originates from an adult woman who had mild COVID-19 (a few samples of this study predate the infection). Cell type and time point are not known. V usage is TRBV9 and J usage is TRBJ2-2, with 8 bases matching TRBD2. This CDR3 is CASSVARLAGNTGELFF. CDR3 sequence (DNA): TGTGCCAGCAGCGTAGCTCGCCTAGCGGGGAACACCGGGGAGCTGTTTTTT.